The T cell receptor (beta chain) described here comes from a study of tumor-infiltrating lymphocytes in primary liver carcinoma. CDR1 and CDR2 from the germline V gene are SGHNT and YENEEA. The CDR3 is made up of 13 amino acids. Broader study findings: Relative to tumor region pairs, the tumor-adjacent and tumor-blood pairs showed overlap that was lower.

Both blood RNA, taken from unsorted whole blood, and germline DNA were extracted. Preoperatively, peripheral blood was drawn, four milliliters in total. Worth noting for this clonotype: The antigen is unknown. Germline and junction disagree at one end, which may indicate a read error.

Synthesis of TCR beta cDNA was carried out from approximately 500 ng total RNA with a constant-region primer. Libraries covering TCR beta were generated through three nested multiplex PCR rounds (using a slightly modified ARM-PCR). With TRBV1-TRBV30 forward primers and a C-beta reverse primer, the first two PCR rounds were run for approximately 10 cycles each. TCRdb ran MiXCR on the multiplex PCR reads and lists one entry per CDR3 protein. This sample has about 310,000 distinct CDR3 sequences, with more than 55% found just once. The sequence derives from a man aged 40-49 years with primary liver carcinoma and hepatitis B virus infection. V and J are TRBV11-3 and TRBJ1-1; 9 bases fit TRBD1. The sample taken for sequencing was peripheral blood. In nucleotides, the CDR3 is TGTGTCAGCAGCATTCGACAGGGGGCTGAAGCTTTCTTT. Translating gives CVSSIRQGAEAFF.